This T cell receptor (beta chain) was identified in a study of B cell selection in AIRE deficiency. The germline V gene encodes CDR1 MNHNY and CDR2 SVGAGI (reference sequence). V lost 8 bases and J 4 bases, leaving 9 bases between the germline ends. The CDR3 length is 12 residues. TCRdb's copy holds only in-frame clones and misses some; the assay was immunoSEQ multiplex PCR. The sample carries some 5,000 clones, about 89% recorded once. Regulatory T cells were sorted as CD4+CD25hiCD127low/negative. The V and J genes are TRBV6-6 and TRBJ1-3; D gene uncertain. The sequence was obtained from a human donor with AIRE deficiency. The source material was Tregs sorted from PBMCs. The CDR3 loop reads CASRNLGNTIYF. For the CDR3, the DNA is TGTGCCAGCCGAAACCTGGGAAACACCATATATTTT.